This TCR beta chain is from a study of T cell changes during pregnancy in multiple sclerosis. This clone was seen a single time. Per the germline V gene, CDR1 is SGHNT and CDR2 is YYREEE (reference sequence). Deletions cut 4 bases from V and 4 bases from J, with 14 bases between. There are 14 residues in the CDR3. The repertoire was sequenced with immunoSEQ multiplex PCR; TCRdb's copy has only in-frame clones and lacks some. The data contain about 120,000 clones, roughly 92% of them singletons. The sequence derives from a female donor with multiple sclerosis, enrolled in a pregnancy study. The specimen was peripheral blood, collected before pregnancy. J is TRBJ1-2 and V is TRBV5-4, with D maybe TRBD1 (5 bases). Written as DNA, the CDR3 is TGTGCCAGCAGCCTGGGGGAGGGCCTCTATGGCTACACCTTC. Its protein product is CASSLGEGLYGYTF.